This T cell receptor beta chain was obtained from a study of technical replicates of blood from a few donors. The V gene's germline CDR1 is SGHVS and CDR2 FNYEAQ. The CDR3 extends over 16 amino acids. The V and J ends lost 1 base and 2 bases respectively, with 12 bases between them. Data came from immunoSEQ multiplex PCR; TCRdb stores just in-frame clones and leaves some out. The table records about 12,000 clones, around 95% of them present only once. The chain joins TRBV7-6 to TRBJ1-5, with D perhaps matching TRBD1 (6 bases). Sequenced: PBMCs. This TCR came from a human donor in good health. CDR3 coding DNA: TGTGCCAGCAGCTTAGAAGGGGGTGGTGGCAATCAGCCCCAGCATTTT. This encodes CASSLEGGGGNQPQHF.